Below, 30 T cell receptor beta chains from the same sample are listed, as sequenced in a study of blood T cell repertoires in COVID-19. Generated by immunoSEQ multiplex PCR, the TCRdb table keeps only in-frame clones and is missing some. The sample comprises around 70,000 clones, around 75% of which are singletons, and around 20% rests with the top ten. The source material was peripheral blood. These receptors originate from a man between 70 and 80 years old with acute or convalescent COVID-19.

The V call is TRBV3-1 (or the pseudogene TRBV3-2), the J call TRBJ2-5, with a possible D match to TRBD2 (5 bases). The V end was cut by 4 bases, the J end by 1 base, with 13 bases between. CDR1 is LGHDT, CDR2 YNNKEL, per germline (reference sequence). The CDR3 has 15 residues. The CDR3 DNA reads TGTGCCAGCAGCCCTCCTTCCAGCGGCCAAGAGACCCAGTACTTC. This translates into CASSPPSSGQETQYF.

This clone was seen only a few times. V usage is TRBV7-2 and J usage is TRBJ1-4; no clear D gene. Germline CDR1 reads SGHTA; CDR2 reads FQGNSA. The CDR3 is 16 residues long. V gave up 0 bases and J gave up 4 bases, with 12 bases separating them. Written as DNA, the CDR3 is TGTGCCAGCAGCTTAGCGCTAAACAGTTTTAATGAAAAACTGTTTTTT. This encodes CASSLALNSFNEKLFF.

CDR3: CASSLRTGSEGEKLFF. The CDR3 DNA sequence: TGTGCCAGCAGCTTGCGGACAGGGTCAGAAGGTGAAAAACTGTTTTTT. The chain links TRBV11-2 to TRBJ1-4; 8 nucleotides match TRBD1. The CDR3 runs to 16 residues. Germline V gives CDR1 SGHAT, CDR2 FQNNGV. Trimming took 3 bases from V and 7 from J; bases not matched to a gene: 10. The full variable domain, completed using reference TRBV11-2 and TRBJ1-4, is EAGVAQSPRYKIIEKRQSVAFWCNPISGHATLYWYQQILGQGPKLLIQFQNNGVVDDSQLPKDRFSAERLKGVDSTLKIQPAKLEDSAVYLCASSLRTGSEGEKLFFGSGTQLSVL.

This clone showed up just a few times. This chain connects TRBV28 to TRBJ1-2; tentatively, D is TRBD1 (5 bases). CDR1 and CDR2 (germline): MDHEN, SYDVKM. V lost 4 bases and J lost 0, with 15 bases in between. The CDR3 runs 16 residues. This chain's CDR3 is CASSSGGIVANYGYTF. The DNA for the CDR3 is TGTGCCAGCAGTTCGGGGGGTATAGTAGCTAACTATGGCTACACCTTC.

In DNA, the CDR3 is TGTGCCAGCAGCTTTAGTACCAGGACAGGGAAAGAGACCCAGTACTTC. The encoded protein is CASSFSTRTGKETQYF. The chain recombines TRBV7-8 with TRBJ2-5; 8 bases are shared with TRBD1. This CDR3 region has 16 residues. Germline V CDR1 and CDR2: SGHVS, FQNEAQ. V lost 3 bases to trimming and J lost 3 bases; unmatched junction nucleotides: 9.

The chain employs TRBV18 and TRBJ2-1; D call uncertain. V was pared by 2 bases and J by 0 bases, with 14 bases between. The germline CDR1 and CDR2 sequences are KGHSH and LQKENI. CDR3 length equals 17 residues. CDR3 region: CASSPRPGGSSYNEQFF. The CDR3 bases are TGTGCCAGCTCACCAAGGCCTGGCGGCAGCTCCTACAATGAGCAGTTCTTC. The variable domain in full, with the rest retrieved from reference TRBV18 and TRBJ2-1, is NAGVMQNPRHLVRRRGQEARLRCSPMKGHSHVYWYRQLPEEGLKFMVYLQKENIIDESGMPKERFSAEFPKEGPSILRIQQVVRGDSAAYFCASSPRPGGSSYNEQFFGPGTRLTVL.

The chain is built from TRBV5-1 and TRBJ1-2, with TRBD1 matching 7 bases. This CDR3 has 14 amino acids. The germline V gene has CDR1 SGHRS and CDR2 YFSETQ. The J segment lost 4 bases and the V segment lost 3 bases, leaving 6 bases of the junction unmatched. CDR3: CASSSPRDSYGYTF. DNA of the CDR3: TGCGCCAGCAGCTCGCCCCGGGACAGCTATGGCTACACCTTC. The full variable domain, its missing parts supplied by reference TRBV5-1 and TRBJ1-2, is KAGVTQTPRYLIKTRGQQVTLSCSPISGHRSVSWYQQTPGQGLQFLFEYFSETQRNKGNFPGRFSGRQFSNSRSEMNVSTLELGDSALYLCASSSPRDSYGYTFGSGTRLTVV.

The chain has TRBV29-1 and TRBJ2-7, with TRBD2 identical over 8 bases. Germline CDR1 SQVTM, CDR2 ANQGSEA. The trim removed 3 bases at V and 3 bases at J, leaving 7 bases unmatched. The CDR3 is 14 amino acids. CDR3 residues: CSVDGLAGGYEQYF. As DNA, the CDR3 is TGCAGCGTTGATGGGCTAGCGGGTGGCTACGAGCAGTACTTC.

The genes are TRBV7-8 and TRBJ2-7, with TRBD1 matching over 9 bases. CDR1 SGHVS and CDR2 FQNEAQ come from the germline V gene. Losses at the gene ends were 6 bases for V and 1 base for J; bases not matched to a gene: 7. CDR3 size: 15 residues. CDR3 sequence: CASRSGTGTSYEQYF. CDR3 nucleotides: TGTGCCAGCAGATCCGGGACAGGGACTTCCTACGAGCAGTACTTC.

This chain connects TRBV14 to TRBJ2-2, with 8 bases identical to TRBD1. Germline V gene sequence: CDR1 SGHDN, CDR2 FVKESK. This CDR3 is 14 amino acids long. J gave up 6 bases and V 6 bases, and 6 bases lay outside the gene matches. Written as DNA, the CDR3 is TGTGCCAGCAGATTGACAGGGGACCCCGGGGAGCTGTTTTTT. It translates to CASRLTGDPGELFF.

The chain employs TRBV7-9 and TRBJ2-7; a possible D gene is TRBD2 (6 bases). The germline V and J ends were trimmed by 4 bases and 4 bases, with 14 bases remaining between them. This CDR3 has 14 residues. The germline gives CDR1 SEHNR, CDR2 FQNEAQ (reference sequence). This chain's CDR3 is CASSSLASLYEQYF. The CDR3 region has the DNA TGTGCCAGCAGCTCCCTAGCGTCTCTATACGAGCAGTACTTC.

There are a few counts of this clone. The chain uses TRBV27 and TRBJ1-5; 7 bases fit TRBD1. J lost 4 bases, V lost 0 bases, and 3 bases had no gene match. Looked up from germline, CDR1 is MNHEY and CDR2 is SMNVEV (reference sequence). The CDR3 totals 15 residues. CDR3 in DNA: TGTGCCAGCAGTTTATCCGGACAGGCGAATCAGCCCCAGCATTTT. Translation gives CASSLSGQANQPQHF.

The chain joins TRBV5-1 to TRBJ1-6; the D gene is possibly TRBD1 (6 bases). V lost 5 bases and J 5 bases, leaving 17 bases between the germline ends. This CDR3 has 16 amino acids. Germline assignment: CDR1 SGHRS and CDR2 YFSETQ. The DNA for the CDR3 is TGCGCCAGCAGTCCCAGGGGCCCCGGAAATAATTCACCCCTCCACTTT. Its protein is CASSPRGPGNNSPLHF.

The chain is built from TRBV28 and TRBJ1-4; perhaps TRBD1 as D (6 bases). This CDR3 has 13 residues. The germline gives CDR1 MDHEN, CDR2 SYDVKM. Trimming pared 6 bases from V and 6 bases from J, leaving 11 bases between. CDR3 region: CASSYRTDEKLFF. CDR3 sequence (DNA): TGTGCCAGCAGCTATCGGACAGATGAAAAACTGTTTTTT.

This sequence joins TRBV15 and TRBJ2-7, with 8 bases matching TRBD1. CDR3 size: 17 residues. J was trimmed by 2 bases and V by 5 bases; bases with no gene match: 14. CDR1 and CDR2 (germline): LNHNV, YYDKDF (reference sequence). Here the CDR3 reads CATSSGGLDVFAYEQYF. Written as DNA, the CDR3 is TGTGCCACCAGCTCAGGGGGCCTAGATGTCTTCGCCTACGAGCAGTACTTC.

The V and J genes are TRBV7-2 and TRBJ2-1, with a possible D match to TRBD2 (6 bases). CDR3 length: 15 residues. CDR1 is SGHTA and CDR2 is FQGNSA in the germline V gene. Trimming removed 4 bases at V and 5 bases at J, with 15 bases between. CDR3 sequence reads: CASSSSGVLHNEQFF. The CDR3 coding sequence is TGTGCCAGCAGCTCCTCGGGGGTCCTGCACAATGAGCAGTTCTTC.

The chain uses TRBV5-1 and TRBJ2-7, with TRBD1 matching over 8 bases. From germline, CDR1 is SGHRS and CDR2 YFSETQ. There are 17 residues in the CDR3. The V and J ends lost 4 bases and 0 bases, in that order; junction bases with no gene match: 12. CDR3 DNA: TGCGCCAGCAGCCCGGGACAGGCCGCAACCTACTCCTACGAGCAGTACTTC. Amino acid sequence: CASSPGQAATYSYEQYF.

The chain links TRBV7-3 to TRBJ2-1; D perhaps matches TRBD1 (6 bases). Between the trimmed V and J ends, which lost 5 bases and 5 bases, there was a span of 13 bases. The CDR3 is 14 amino acids. Germline V gene data show CDR1 as SGHTA and CDR2 as FQGTGA. Here the CDR3 reads CASSPEGHNNEQFF. Here the CDR3 DNA reads TGTGCCAGCAGCCCCGAGGGACACAACAATGAGCAGTTCTTC.

This clone came up a few times. The rearrangement links TRBV19 to TRBJ1-1, with no clear D. Germline V lookup: CDR1 LNHDA, CDR2 SQIVND (reference sequence). This CDR3 comprises 13 residues. Trimming stripped 5 bases from V and 2 bases from J, with 9 bases between. CDR3 sequence: CASSEGRNTEAFF. In nucleotides, the CDR3 is TGTGCCAGTAGTGAGGGTAGAAACACTGAAGCTTTCTTT.

The sample holds one count of this clone. The chain has TRBV11-3 and TRBJ2-5, with 8 nucleotides matching TRBD2. V was pared by 3 bases and J by 5 bases, with 2 bases of the junction left unmatched. Per germline, CDR1 SGHNT and CDR2 YENEEA. CDR3 length: 13 residues. CDR3 sequence (DNA): TGTGCCAGCAGCTTCACTAGCGGTGAGACCCAGTACTTC. It specifies CASSFTSGETQYF.

This clone was observed a single time. The CDR3, as DNA: TGTGCCAGCAGTCAAACCGGGACACTCACAGATACGCAGTATTTT. Translation: CASSQTGTLTDTQYF. This rearrangement joins TRBV6-2 or TRBV6-3 to TRBJ2-3; D perhaps matches TRBD1 (6 bases). CDR1 is MNHEY, CDR2 SVGEGT, per germline. Trimming removed 5 bases at V and 2 bases at J, with 14 bases between. The CDR3 sequence is 15 residues long.

The sample holds a few counts of this clone. The V and J genes are TRBV3-1 (or the pseudogene TRBV3-2) and TRBJ1-1; D gene uncertain. V lost 1 base, J lost 0 bases, and 12 bases lay in between. CDR3 length: 16 amino acids. Germline V gene data show CDR1 as LGHDT and CDR2 as YNNKEL (reference sequence). The CDR3 spells CASSQGPSELNTEAFF. The CDR3 coding sequence is TGTGCCAGCAGCCAAGGGCCTAGTGAGCTGAACACTGAAGCTTTCTTT.

This chain links TRBV19 with TRBJ2-5; unclear D gene. The CDR3 is 13 residues long. Germline V gene lookup returns CDR1 LNHDA and CDR2 SQIVND (reference sequence). V lost 0 bases and J 2 bases, leaving 4 bases between the germline ends. CDR3 sequence: CASSIDRQETQYF. The DNA of the CDR3 is TGTGCCAGTAGTATAGATCGGCAAGAGACCCAGTACTTC.

The J gene is TRBJ1-2, the V gene TRBV5-1; D may be TRBD1 (6 bases). Germline CDR1 and CDR2: SGHRS and YFSETQ. V lost 4 bases to trimming and J lost 0 bases, with 16 bases between them. The CDR3 has 16 amino acids. The CDR3 bases are TGCGCCAGCAGCCCTACAGGGCCCATAGCTAACTATGGCTACACCTTC. Its protein product is CASSPTGPIANYGYTF.

J is TRBJ2-5 and V is TRBV9; 10 nucleotides match TRBD1. Germline trimming cut 2 bases from V and 4 bases from J; bases unmatched to any gene: 2. Germline V gene lookup returns CDR1 SGDLS and CDR2 YYNGEE. This CDR3 is 14 amino acids long. DNA of the CDR3: TGTGCCAGCAGCGTCGACAGGGGGCGAGAGACCCAGTACTTC. Amino acid sequence: CASSVDRGRETQYF.

The gene calls are TRBV3-1 (or the pseudogene TRBV3-2) and TRBJ2-3, with TRBD2 matching over 11 bases. CDR1 LGHDT and CDR2 YNNKEL come from the germline V gene (reference sequence). Trimming at V came to 5 bases and at J to 5 bases, leaving 6 bases not matched to a gene. The CDR3 covers 15 residues. The CDR3 DNA sequence: TGTGCCAGCAGCGATAGCGGGAGGGCCGAAGATACGCAGTATTTT. This encodes CASSDSGRAEDTQYF.

The rearrangement links TRBV6-1 to TRBJ2-3, with 8 bases identical to TRBD2. Germline V gene sequence: CDR1 MNHNS, CDR2 SASEGT. The ends lost 1 base at V and 1 base at J; junction bases unmatched: 4. CDR3 length: 16 amino acids. The CDR3 reads CASSEGSGSGTDTQYF. CDR3 nucleotide sequence: TGTGCCAGCAGTGAAGGGAGCGGGAGTGGCACAGATACGCAGTATTTT.

This chain connects TRBV7-9 to TRBJ2-1; 11 bases are shared with TRBD2. CDR3 length: 17 amino acids. CDR1 is SEHNR and CDR2 is FQNEAQ in the germline V gene (reference sequence). After removal of 3 bases from V and 3 bases from J, the junction contained 7 bases not matched to a gene. The CDR3 nucleotides read TGTGCCAGCAGCTTTACTAGCGGGGGTTTGGTCTACAATGAGCAGTTCTTC. It is translated as CASSFTSGGLVYNEQFF.

The V and J genes are TRBV19 and TRBJ2-3; 8 nucleotides match TRBD2. V shed 7 bases, J shed 4 bases, and the junction held 13 bases outside the gene matches. This CDR3 is built from 16 residues. Looked up from germline, CDR1 is LNHDA and CDR2 is SQIVND (reference sequence). The DNA for the CDR3 is TGTGCCAGTATGGCCCTGGGCGGGAGGCTAGCAGATACGCAGTATTTT. Translated: CASMALGGRLADTQYF.

The rearrangement links TRBV19 to TRBJ2-5; the D is unclear. CDR3 length: 15 amino acids. Germline loops: CDR1 LNHDA, CDR2 SQIVND (reference sequence). Trimming pared 6 bases from V and 4 bases from J, leaving 18 bases between. The CDR3 sequence: CASSPEKRIGETQYF. The CDR3, as DNA: TGTGCCAGTAGCCCGGAGAAACGAATAGGAGAGACCCAGTACTTC.